This is a list of T cell receptor beta chains from one sample in a study of blood T cell repertoires in COVID-19. The repertoire was sequenced with immunoSEQ multiplex PCR; TCRdb's copy has only in-frame clones and lacks some. The table records more than 250,000 clones, under 90% of them present only once. Sample: PBMCs or T cells enriched from blood (not recorded which). The source is a woman younger than 30 who had recovered from COVID-19. CDR3s include the opening cysteine and the closing phenylalanine or tryptophan. The order of the fields is clone size, J gene, V gene, CDR3 protein. Size is stated for part of the rows, as once, few or many counts, or as a class when the clone is expanded.

>NA|TRBJ1-1|TRBV6-5
CASSYGGGTEAFF
>NA|TRBJ2-7|TRBV4-1
CASSHPKDRGNSLYEQYF
>NA|TRBJ2-5|TRBV9
CASSVGGGNFQETQYF
>NA|TRBJ2-5|TRBV5-4
CASSLGTGETQYF
>NA|TRBJ1-1|TRBV2
CASSELGLEAFF
>NA|TRBJ1-4|TRBV7-9
CASSTGTGYEKLFF
>NA|TRBJ2-1|TRBV7-3
CASSAGTYNEQFF
>NA|TRBJ1-5|TRBV27
CASSWGAQPQHF
>NA|TRBJ2-2|TRBV7-9
CASSLQVDFLMAGELFF
>NA|TRBJ1-4|TRBV5-1
CASSLRTGQSEKLFF
>NA|TRBJ1-6|TRBV3-1/TRBV3-2
CASSQVGPYHLHF
>NA|TRBJ2-3|TRBV5-8
CASRQLSTDTQYF
>once|TRBJ1-2|TRBV7-3
CASSLMGTGKGYTF
>once|TRBJ1-1|TRBV3-1/TRBV3-2
CASSPPGQGGAEAFF
>NA|TRBJ2-3|TRBV24-1
CATSTRADTQYF
>few|TRBJ1-2|TRBV14
CASSLINHRDGYTF
>once|TRBJ2-1|TRBV19
CASSAGTSGRGYNEQFF
>NA|TRBJ2-7|TRBV19
CASSPGQSYEQYF
>NA|TRBJ2-1|TRBV11-3
CASSLTGNNEQFF
>few|TRBJ1-1|TRBV6-1
CASSERATRRGTEAFF
>NA|TRBJ1-1|TRBV3-1/TRBV3-2
CASSQVWGRASSGTEAFF
>NA|TRBJ2-5|TRBV5-6
CASSLRLAGGQETQYF
>NA|TRBJ2-3|TRBV11-2
CASSPRGLAGRTDTQYF
>NA|TRBJ1-1|TRBV20-1
CSASDTGRNTEAFF
>NA|TRBJ2-1|TRBV2
CASSGTDNEQFF
>NA|TRBJ2-3|TRBV18
CASSPPVRVAGTQYF
>NA|TRBJ2-3|TRBV4-1
CASSQVPTDTQYF
>few|TRBJ1-3|TRBV3-1/TRBV3-2
CASSQERGNTIYF
>NA|TRBJ1-2|TRBV29-1
CSVGSRDSNGYTF
>few|TRBJ1-3|TRBV2
CASSTRTGRNTIYF
>NA|TRBJ2-2|TRBV28
CASSLGSFTGTAYTGELFF
>NA|TRBJ1-6|TRBV5-1
CASSLGDYNSPLHF
>NA|TRBJ2-2|TRBV5-1
CASSLFAGIILNTGELFF
>NA|TRBJ2-1|TRBV3-1/TRBV3-2
CASSQMANPYNEQFF
>NA|TRBJ1-3|TRBV18
CASSNTQGATGNTIYF
>NA|TRBJ1-1|TRBV15
CATNNLPNTEAFF
>NA|TRBJ2-7|TRBV4-1
CASSRTSGFAAYEQYF